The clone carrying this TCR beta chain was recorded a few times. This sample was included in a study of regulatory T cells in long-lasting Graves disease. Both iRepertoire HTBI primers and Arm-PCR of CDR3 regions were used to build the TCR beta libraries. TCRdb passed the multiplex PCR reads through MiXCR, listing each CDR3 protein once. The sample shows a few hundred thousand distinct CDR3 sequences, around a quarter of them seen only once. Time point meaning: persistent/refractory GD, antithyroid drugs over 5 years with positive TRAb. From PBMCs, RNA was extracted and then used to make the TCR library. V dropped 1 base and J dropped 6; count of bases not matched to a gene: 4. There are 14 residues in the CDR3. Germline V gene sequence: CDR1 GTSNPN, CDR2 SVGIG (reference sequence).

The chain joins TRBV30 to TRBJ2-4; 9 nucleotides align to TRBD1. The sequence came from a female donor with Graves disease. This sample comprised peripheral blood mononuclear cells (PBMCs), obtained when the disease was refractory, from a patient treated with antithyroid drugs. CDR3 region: CAWSGSTGGNIQYF. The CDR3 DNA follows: TGTGCCTGGAGTGGATCGACAGGGGGAAACATTCAGTACTTC.